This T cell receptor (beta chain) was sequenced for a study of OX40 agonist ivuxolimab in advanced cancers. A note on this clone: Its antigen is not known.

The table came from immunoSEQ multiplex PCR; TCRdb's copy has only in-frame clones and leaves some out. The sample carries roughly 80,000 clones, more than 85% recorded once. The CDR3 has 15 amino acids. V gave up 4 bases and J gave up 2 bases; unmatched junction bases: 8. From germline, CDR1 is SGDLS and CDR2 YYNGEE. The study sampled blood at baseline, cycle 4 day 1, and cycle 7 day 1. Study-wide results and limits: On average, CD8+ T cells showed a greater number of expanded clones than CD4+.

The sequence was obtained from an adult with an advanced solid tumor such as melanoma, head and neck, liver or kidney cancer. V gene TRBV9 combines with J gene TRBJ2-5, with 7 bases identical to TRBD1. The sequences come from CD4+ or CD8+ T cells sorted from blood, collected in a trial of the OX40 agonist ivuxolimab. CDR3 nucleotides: TGTGCCAGCAGCCCCACAGGGGACCTACAAGAGACCCAGTACTTC. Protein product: CASSPTGDLQETQYF.